The present entry profiles one TCR beta chain with its context. Many counts were recorded for this clonotype. Its antigen remains undetermined. No base-level quality is on record; no much larger clone is a single base apart. The data derive from a study of T cells in Graves' hyperthyroidism and ophthalmopathy (dated by TCRdb to the late 2010s). For the study in its entirety: Peripheral blood samples were taken at initial diagnosis, before any treatment was given. A discovery cohort of about 96 patients, roughly 45 with Graves' ophthalmopathy and about 58 with stable Graves' hyperthyroidism, was used to find distinguishing TCR V-J signatures. Whether ophthalmopathy could be predicted prospectively was tested in an independent validation cohort made up of 18 hyperthyroidism patients plus 17 patients who later progressed to ophthalmopathy. The roughly 91 discovery patients were randomly divided into training and test sets at a 7:3 ratio. Thyroid tissue and blood T-cell repertoires from over 5 Graves' hyperthyroidism patients were also compared in the study. After blood sampling, hyperthyroidism patients were treated with methimazole at a starting dose of 30 mg daily, and ophthalmopathy patients were treated with high-dose intravenous methylprednisolone. The paper reports TCR Vbeta CDR3 sequencing of over 120 peripheral blood samples: some 44 ophthalmopathy, roughly 80 hyperthyroidism and approximately 17 progressor patients. Points the paper makes about the study in general: No statistical method was used to fix the sample size in advance, and group allocation was not hidden from the investigators. Most expanded thyroid clonotypes (frequency above 0.001) were also found in blood, which suggests that blood repertoires may mirror thyroid immune responses. In validation, the model predicted progression to ophthalmopathy a median of approximately 6.3 months before onset, with roughly 70% sensitivity and 72.22% specificity. A 13 V-J signature model separated ophthalmopathy from stable hyperthyroidism, with about 90% sensitivity and 81.08% specificity in cross-validation and 80%/75% in testing.

Graves' hyperthyroidism was defined as stable when no progression to ophthalmopathy occurred over 18 months of follow-up. Hyperthyroidism patients were newly diagnosed, with disease duration under 2 months, and aged 18 to 65 years. Exclusion was applied to patients with uncontrolled infections, other autoimmune diseases, pregnancy or lactation. Diagnoses were established on the basis of clinical symptoms, serum thyroxine and TRAb, thyroid ultrasound, and orbital computed tomography. PBMCs were isolated from 10 ml of fresh peripheral blood by Ficoll-Paque density gradient centrifugation. Total RNA was extracted with Trizol reagent, and quality was checked on an Agilent 2100 Bioanalyzer. V is clipped by 5 bases and J by 0 bases, and the sequence between their germline boundaries is 8 bases long. The CDR3 has 13 amino acids, counting the end cysteine and phenylalanine. Left in the record is the CDR3 DNA by itself, 39 bases read in frame from the first base. From the germline V gene (reference sequence), CDR1 is SEHNR and CDR2 is FQNEAQ.

TCR beta CDR3 regions were amplified from RNA transcripts. The TCR CDR3 was subjected to a first round of RT-PCR using the HTBI primer set and the Qiagen OneStep RT-PCR kit. Libraries were constructed in a second round of multiplex PCR, after which size selection and purification were carried out. Paired-end sequencing of the libraries was performed with 100 bp reads on an Illumina HiSeq2000. The paper's processing steps were these. SOAPnuke was used to process the raw data, throwing out any read that contained adapters or uncalled bases, had a mean Phred below 15, or lacked an exact constant-primer or identifier match. COPE v1.2.5 was used to merge the high-quality paired reads, and each unique nucleotide sequence was defined as a clonotype. MiTCR v1.1 was used to align clonotypes to the IMGT TRBV, TRBD and TRBJ reference segments. The analysis included only V-J combinations with a frequency above 0.0001, which together covered 99% to 99.2% of the repertoires. The TCS score was defined as F50 (clonal expansion) divided by E x V (chaos), with BLOSUM62-based TCRdist calculated between CDR3 peptides within each V-J. Welch's t-statistics and random forest reduced roughly 540 V-J features to 10 to 15, which were used in a naive Bayes classifier (R e1071). Starting from the raw public reads, TCRdb applied fastp trimming at Q25, assembled clones with MiXCR and retained in-frame beta chains. CDR3 protein duplicates are merged, each entry listing the most common genes and DNA. The V and J calls follow TCRdb's processing rather than the paper's. The table for this sample lists roughly 170,000 distinct CDR3 sequences; 15% to 20% of them were counted only once. In total, the top ten clones hold roughly 28% of the sample.

The sequence derives from a woman in her 50s with Graves' hyperthyroidism. Input material: blood. The chain was built from TRBV7-9 and TRBJ2-7, with the identity of the D gene unclear. The nucleotides read TGTGCCAGCAGCCTTACTTCCTCCTACGAGCAGTACTTC. Translated, this gives CASSLTSSYEQYF.